This passage covers 20 T cell receptor beta chains from one sample sequenced in a study of T-cell memory formation after mild COVID-19. One entry per CDR3 protein, called by TCRdb with MiXCR from the 5' RACE reads. The profile covers about 240,000 distinct CDR3 sequences, with roughly 10% appearing a single time and roughly a fifth taken by the ten largest. Material for sequencing was PBMCs or a T cell subset sorted from them (not recorded which). These receptor sequences come from a man aged 18 to 30 who had mild COVID-19 (a few samples of this study predate the infection). Cell type and time point are not known.

V usage is TRBV9 and J usage is TRBJ1-2; 9 bases agree with TRBD1. The V gene's germline CDR1 is SGDLS and CDR2 YYNGEE. This CDR3 has 15 residues. J lost 4 bases, V lost 0 bases, and 4 bases had no gene match. DNA of the CDR3: TGTGCCAGCAGCGTAGATAGGACAGGGGCCTATGGCTACACCTTC. This encodes CASSVDRTGAYGYTF.

The V gene is TRBV6-6, the J gene TRBJ2-3, with 7 positions matching TRBD1. The CDR3 totals 15 residues. Losses at the gene ends were 6 bases for V and 6 bases for J; bases not matched to a gene: 12. Germline V CDR1 and CDR2: MNHNY, SVGAGI (reference sequence). CDR3 loop: CASSNTGARWDTQYF. DNA of the CDR3: TGTGCCAGCAGCAATACAGGGGCCAGGTGGGATACGCAGTATTTT.

At least ten counts were recorded for this clonotype. This chain uses TRBV5-1 with TRBJ2-3; D is possibly TRBD1 or TRBD2 (5 bases each). This CDR3 has 14 residues. V was clipped by 4 bases and J by 0 bases, with 9 bases between them. In germline, CDR1 is SGHRS, CDR2 YFSETQ. The chain's CDR3 is CASSTGPSTDTQYF. Here the CDR3 DNA reads TGCGCCAGCAGCACGGGACCGAGCACAGATACGCAGTATTTT.

This clonotype was counted many times. V usage is TRBV28 and J usage is TRBJ2-7; TRBD1 is a possible D gene (6 bases). The CDR3 totals 12 residues. Trimming cost V 3 bases and J 12 bases, with 15 bases left between them. The germline CDR1 and CDR2 sequences are MDHEN and SYDVKM. CDR3 DNA sequence: TGTGCCAGCAGTTTCAGTGGACAGAGGTTGTACGTC. It is translated as CASSFSGQRLYV.

The gene calls are TRBV20-1 and TRBJ1-2; D is possibly TRBD1 (6 bases). Between the trimmed V and J ends, which lost 5 bases and 1 base, there was a span of 14 bases. CDR3 length equals 14 residues. CDR1 DFQATT and CDR2 SNEGSKA come from the germline V gene (reference sequence). The CDR3 sequence is CSAPGRGGNYGYTF. Here the CDR3 DNA reads TGCAGTGCTCCGGGGAGAGGGGGTAACTATGGCTACACCTTC.

The rearrangement joins TRBV5-4 to TRBJ1-1, with 7 bases aligning to TRBD1. The CDR3 totals 15 residues. Germline-derived CDR1 and CDR2 are SGHNT and YYREEE (reference sequence). V gave up 4 bases and J gave up 0 bases; unmatched junction bases: 6. DNA for the CDR3: TGTGCCAGCAGCCCGTTACAGGGGTTGAACACTGAAGCTTTCTTT. Its protein is CASSPLQGLNTEAFF.

The sample holds a few counts of this clonotype. The chain has TRBV27 and TRBJ2-7; D possibly corresponds to TRBD1 (6 bases). The CDR3 sequence is 14 residues long. The germline CDR1 and CDR2 sequences are MNHEY and SMNVEV (reference sequence). The V end was cut by 2 bases, the J end by 4 bases, with 12 bases between. The CDR3 is CASSLSLGAYEQYV. As DNA, the CDR3 is TGTGCCAGCAGTTTAAGTTTGGGGGCATACGAGCAGTACGTC.

This clonotype was recorded at least ten times. The genes are TRBV6-6 and TRBJ2-7, with D possibly matching TRBD2 (5 bases). The V gene's germline CDR1 is MNHNY and CDR2 SVGAGI (reference sequence). V was cut by 5 bases and J by 0 bases, with 11 bases left in between. This CDR3 has 14 residues. The CDR3 sequence is CASSNGESSYEQYF. For the CDR3, the DNA is TGTGCCAGCAGTAACGGGGAGAGCTCCTACGAGCAGTACTTC.

Details on this clonotype: A read error may be the cause here, since a much bigger clone is one base away. The rearrangement uses TRBV7-8 and TRBJ2-5; 7 bases agree with TRBD2. Losses at the gene ends were 5 bases for V and 5 bases for J; bases not matched to a gene: 11. The CDR3 is made up of 15 amino acids. In germline, CDR1 is SGHVS, CDR2 FQNEAQ. The CDR3 DNA sequence: TGTGCCAGCAGCACCGAGAGCTGGGAGGGTGAGACCCAGTACTTC. This sequence encodes CASSTESWEGETQYF.

This clonotype was counted many times. This chain links TRBV5-1 with TRBJ2-7, with D unclear. There are 13 residues in the CDR3. Germline CDR1 reads SGHRS; CDR2 reads YFSETQ. Between the trimmed V and J ends, which lost 0 bases and 6 bases, there was a span of 10 bases. CDR3 sequence reads: CASSLAPQTEQYF. The CDR3 bases are TGCGCCAGCAGCTTGGCACCCCAGACCGAGCAGTACTTC.

This clonotype has just a few counts. The chain recombines TRBV7-9 with TRBJ2-5, with unresolved D. The CDR3 totals 13 residues. From germline, CDR1 is SEHNR and CDR2 FQNEAQ (reference sequence). The V and J ends lost 5 bases and 3 bases respectively, with 10 bases between them. The CDR3 spells CASSRDVKETQYF. In nucleotides, the CDR3 is TGTGCCAGCAGCAGGGATGTTAAAGAGACCCAGTACTTC.

In this sample, this clonotype turned up a few times. The chain couples TRBV27 to TRBJ2-5; TRBD1 aligns across 7 bases. CDR1 is MNHEY and CDR2 is SMNVEV in the germline V gene (reference sequence). This CDR3 has 14 residues. Unmatched junction bases numbered 7, after V lost 4 bases and J lost 5 bases. This CDR3 is CASSSYTGAETQYF. CDR3 nucleotides: TGTGCCAGCAGTTCCTACACAGGGGCTGAGACCCAGTACTTC.

V usage is TRBV4-1 and J usage is TRBJ2-7, with 10 bases fitting TRBD1. The CDR3 totals 15 residues. V lost 4 bases and J lost 4; bases outside the gene matches: 7. The V gene's germline CDR1 is MGHRA and CDR2 YSYEKL. CDR3 in amino acids: CASSPGQGGLYEQYV. The CDR3 DNA sequence: TGCGCCAGCAGCCCCGGACAGGGGGGGTTATACGAGCAGTACGTC.

The gene calls are TRBV6-2 or TRBV6-3 and TRBJ2-7, with D possibly matching TRBD1 (5 bases). CDR1 and CDR2 from the germline V gene are MNHEY and SVGEGT. CDR3 size: 15 residues. The germline V and J ends were trimmed by 5 bases and 6 bases, with 20 bases remaining between them. The CDR3: CASSVRQRPSLEQYF. Here the CDR3 DNA reads TGTGCCAGCAGTGTCCGACAGCGCCCCTCACTCGAGCAGTACTTC.

This clonotype was counted between two and nine times. The V call is TRBV14, the J call TRBJ1-1; maybe TRBD1 (6 bases). V lost 2 bases and J lost 1, with 11 bases in between. The CDR3 length is 15 residues. From germline, CDR1 is SGHDN and CDR2 FVKESK. The CDR3 sequence: CASSQFTGRNTEAFF. In nucleotides, the CDR3 is TGTGCCAGCAGCCAATTCACAGGGAGGAACACTGAAGCTTTCTTT.

The chain couples TRBV5-6 to TRBJ2-2; D is possibly TRBD2 (5 bases). V shed 2 bases and J shed 3 bases, with 11 bases lying between them. The CDR3 is 15 amino acids. Germline V gene sequence: CDR1 SGHDT, CDR2 YYEEEE. DNA for the CDR3: TGTGCCAGCAGCTTACCTAGCTACGACACCGGGGAGCTGTTTTTT. Protein product: CASSLPSYDTGELFF.

This clonotype came up many times. The germline gene is not matched at one end of the junction; a read error may be the cause. The J gene is TRBJ2-3, the V gene TRBV5-1; D not resolved. CDR1 is SGHRS, CDR2 YFSETQ, per germline. This CDR3 has 12 amino acids. This CDR3 is CASSLSTDTQYF. CDR3 nucleotides: TGTGCCAGCAGTCTTAGCACAGATACGCAGTATTTT. The variable domain in full, with the rest retrieved from reference TRBV5-1 and TRBJ2-3, is KAGVTQTPRYLIKTRGQQVTLSCSPISGHRSVSWYQQTPGQGLQFLFEYFSETQRNKGNFPGRFSGRQFSNSRSEMNVSTLELGDSALYLCASSLSTDTQYFGPGTRLTVL.

CDR3: CASTRTGLINTEAFF. In nucleotides, the CDR3 is TGTGCTAGCACTAGGACAGGCTTGATTAACACTGAAGCTTTCTTT. The J gene is TRBJ1-1, the V gene TRBV12-5; 7 positions match TRBD1. CDR3 length equals 15 residues. Germline values: CDR1 LGHNT, CDR2 FRNRAP. Trimming cost V 9 bases and J 2 bases; bases outside gene matches: 12. Drawing the rest from reference TRBV12-5 and TRBJ1-1, the complete variable domain is DARVTQTPRHKVTEMGQEVTMRCQPILGHNTVFWYRQTMMQGLELLAYFRNRAPLDDSGMPKDRFSAEMPDATLATLKIQPSEPRDSAVYFCASTRTGLINTEAFFGQGTRLTVV.

This clonotype was detected only a few times. The chain couples TRBV12-3 or TRBV12-4 to TRBJ2-7; D possibly corresponds to TRBD1 (5 bases). V was clipped by 9 bases and J by 4 bases, with 22 bases between them. This CDR3 is built from 15 residues. CDR3 DNA: TGTGCCAGTTCCTTAGGGGCAGGGAATATTTACGAGCAGTACTTC. Residues: CASSLGAGNIYEQYF.

The rearrangement links TRBV4-1 to TRBJ1-2; no clear D. The CDR3 length is 13 residues. The V gene's germline CDR1 is MGHRA and CDR2 YSYEKL. Trimming removed 4 bases at V and 4 bases at J, with 10 bases between. The CDR3 DNA is TGCGCCAGCAGCCCGGACCAAAGCTATGGCTACACCTTC. Encoded protein: CASSPDQSYGYTF.